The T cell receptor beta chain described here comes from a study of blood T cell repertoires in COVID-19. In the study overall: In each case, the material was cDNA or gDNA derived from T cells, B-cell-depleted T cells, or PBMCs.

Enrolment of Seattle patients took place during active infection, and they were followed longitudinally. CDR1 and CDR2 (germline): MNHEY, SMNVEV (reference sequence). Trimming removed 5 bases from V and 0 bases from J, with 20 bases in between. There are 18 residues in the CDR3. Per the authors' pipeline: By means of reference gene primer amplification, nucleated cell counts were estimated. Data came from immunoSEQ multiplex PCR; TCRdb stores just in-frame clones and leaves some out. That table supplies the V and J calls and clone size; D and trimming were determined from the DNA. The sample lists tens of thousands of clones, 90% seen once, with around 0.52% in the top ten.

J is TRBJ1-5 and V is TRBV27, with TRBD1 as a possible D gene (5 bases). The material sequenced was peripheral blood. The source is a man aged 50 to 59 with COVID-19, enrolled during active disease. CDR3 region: CASSPLGGRGGSNQPQHF. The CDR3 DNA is TGTGCCAGCAGTCCGCTGGGGGGTCGGGGCGGTAGCAATCAGCCCCAGCATTTT.